The clone carrying this TCR beta chain appeared many times. Its antigen is not identified. It was with a sample-barcoded 5' primer and a J-beta primer mix that a second PCR of about 6 to 11 cycles was run. MiXCR, run by TCRdb on the 5' RACE reads, gives a single entry per CDR3 protein. Of about 780,000 distinct CDR3 sequences in the sample, 46% were seen once. The CDR3 is 18 residues long. Trimming at V came to 1 base and at J to 2 bases, leaving 7 bases not matched to a gene. The V gene's germline CDR1 is SGHTA and CDR2 FQGNSA. This entry comes from a study of blood T cells in healthy people across ages. Overall study results and limits: Since the PBMCs were unsorted, naive and antigen-experienced cells could not be conclusively compared.

Sequences were obtained from blood. The V and J genes are TRBV7-2 and TRBJ2-7; 14 bases line up with TRBD2. The origin of this receptor is a man aged 80 or over in good health. CDR3 residues: CASSLVGLAGVNAYEQYF. CDR3 in DNA: TGTGCCAGCAGCTTAGTGGGACTAGCGGGAGTAAACGCCTACGAGCAGTACTTC.